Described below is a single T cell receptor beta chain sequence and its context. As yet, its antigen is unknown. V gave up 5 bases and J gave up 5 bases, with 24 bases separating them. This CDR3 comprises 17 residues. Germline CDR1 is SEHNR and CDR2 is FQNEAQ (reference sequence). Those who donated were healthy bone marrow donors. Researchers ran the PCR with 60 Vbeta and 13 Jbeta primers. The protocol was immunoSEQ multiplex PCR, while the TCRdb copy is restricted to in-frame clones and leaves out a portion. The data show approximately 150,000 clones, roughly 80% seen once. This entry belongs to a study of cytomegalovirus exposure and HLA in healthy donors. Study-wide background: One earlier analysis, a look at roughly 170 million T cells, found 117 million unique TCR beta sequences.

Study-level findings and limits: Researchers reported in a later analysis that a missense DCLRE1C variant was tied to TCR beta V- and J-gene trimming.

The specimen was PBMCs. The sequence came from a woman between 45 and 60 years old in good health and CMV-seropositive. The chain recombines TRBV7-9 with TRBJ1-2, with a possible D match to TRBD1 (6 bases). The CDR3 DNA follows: TGTGCCAGCAGCCCATGGATTAATACAGGGTACCTTTATGGCTACACCTTC. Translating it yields CASSPWINTGYLYGYTF.